Below are 21 T cell receptor beta chains sequenced from a single sample in a study of blood T cell repertoires in COVID-19. Sequencing used immunoSEQ multiplex PCR; TCRdb keeps in-frame clones, though not all of them. Of 200,000 to 250,000 clones listed, approximately 85% are singletons. The material sequenced was peripheral blood. The receptor set was obtained from a woman aged 70-85 years with COVID-19, enrolled during active disease.

The chain carries TRBV19 and TRBJ1-2, with D uncertain. Germline V gives CDR1 LNHDA, CDR2 SQIVND (reference sequence). The CDR3 is 15 amino acids. The V end lost 6 bases, the J end lost 0 bases, and 14 bases lay between the germline ends. The CDR3 DNA reads as TGTGCCAGTAGCCCCGGGAGGAGCTCTAACTATGGCTACACCTTC. This sequence encodes CASSPGRSSNYGYTF.

This chain uses TRBV28 with TRBJ1-1, with D possibly TRBD1 on 6 matching bases. Germline V gene sequence: CDR1 MDHEN, CDR2 SYDVKM. Trimming removed 6 bases at V and 7 bases at J, with 18 bases between. This CDR3 is 14 amino acids long. CDR3 bases: TGTGCCAGCAGCCCGGTGGGGACATACAATGAAGCTTTCTTT. This sequence encodes CASSPVGTYNEAFF.

V is TRBV19 and J is TRBJ1-2; D is ambiguous. This CDR3 spans 13 amino acids. Germline-derived CDR1 and CDR2 are LNHDA and SQIVND (reference sequence). V was cut by 6 bases and J by 5 bases, with 13 bases left in between. CDR3 residues: CASSPPTTYGYTF. In DNA, the CDR3 is TGTGCCAGTAGCCCTCCAACGACTTATGGCTACACCTTC.

This clone showed up many times. The chain links TRBV10-2 to TRBJ1-1, with D unresolved. The CDR3 has 14 amino acids. The germline gives CDR1 WSHSY, CDR2 SAAADI. The V gene lost 0 bases and the J gene lost 2 bases, with 7 bases spanning the gap. This CDR3 is CASSESSGNTEAFF. CDR3 coding DNA: TGCGCCAGCAGTGAGTCATCGGGTAACACTGAAGCTTTCTTT.

Written as DNA, the CDR3 is TGTGCCAGCTCACTTCTGGACAGGCCTAACTATGGCTACACCTTC. This gives the protein CASSLLDRPNYGYTF. J is TRBJ1-2 and V is TRBV18, with 7 bases matching TRBD1. CDR1 is KGHSH and CDR2 is LQKENI in the germline V gene. CDR3 size: 15 residues. The junction had 5 bases not matched to a gene; V was cut back by 4 bases and J by 0 bases.

The rearrangement links TRBV7-2 to TRBJ2-5, with 8 bases that match TRBD1. Germline V lookup: CDR1 SGHTA, CDR2 FQGNSA. The CDR3 is 16 amino acids. V trimming: 2 bases; J trimming: 5 bases; junction bases outside the gene matches: 10. CDR3 region: CASSLSLGTGGETQYF. For the CDR3, the DNA is TGTGCCAGCAGCTTATCCTTAGGGACAGGCGGGGAGACCCAGTACTTC.

This chain uses TRBV7-2 with TRBJ1-6; TRBD1 aligns across 9 bases. V dropped 4 bases and J dropped 9; count of bases not matched to a gene: 13. The length of the CDR3 is 17 residues. CDR1 and CDR2 (germline): SGHTA, FQGNSA. The CDR3: CASSSTQGANLVSPLHF. The CDR3 DNA reads TGTGCCAGCAGCTCCACACAGGGGGCCAATTTAGTTTCACCCCTCCACTTT.

The V gene is TRBV6-6, the J gene TRBJ2-5; 7 positions match TRBD1. The CDR3 is 15 residues long. Germline assignment: CDR1 MNHNY and CDR2 SVGAGI (reference sequence). Losses at the gene ends were 2 bases for V and 1 base for J; bases not matched to a gene: 4. The CDR3 nucleotides are TGTGCCAGCAGTTACACAGGGGACACCCAAGAGACCCAGTACTTC. Its protein is CASSYTGDTQETQYF.

The rearrangement uses TRBV2 and TRBJ1-1; TRBD1 is a possible D gene (5 bases). Germline V CDR1 and CDR2: SNHLY, FYNNEI. The length of the CDR3 is 13 residues. The V gene lost 4 bases and the J gene lost 3 bases, with 9 bases spanning the gap. The CDR3 sequence: CASSAGGDTEAFF. CDR3 DNA sequence: TGTGCCAGCAGTGCGGGAGGGGACACTGAAGCTTTCTTT.

CDR3 sequence: CASSRRDKSSGNTIYF. As DNA, the CDR3 is TGTGCCAGCAGTCGGAGGGATAAGAGTTCTGGAAACACCATATATTTT. The J gene is TRBJ1-3, the V gene TRBV7-9, with unresolved D. CDR3 length: 16 amino acids. V was cut by 6 bases and J by 1 base, with 16 bases left in between. Germline V gene data show CDR1 as SEHNR and CDR2 as FQNEAQ (reference sequence).

The genes are TRBV7-9 and TRBJ2-2; maybe TRBD2 (6 bases). Between the trimmed V and J ends, which lost 0 bases and 6 bases, there was a span of 17 bases. This CDR3 is built from 17 residues. Germline V lookup: CDR1 SEHNR, CDR2 FQNEAQ (reference sequence). CDR3 amino acids: CASSLATSQYEAGELFF. The CDR3 nucleotides read TGTGCCAGCAGCTTAGCCACTAGCCAATACGAAGCCGGGGAGCTGTTTTTT.

V usage is TRBV24-1 and J usage is TRBJ2-1; D perhaps matches TRBD1 (5 bases). Trimming took 3 bases from V and 9 from J, leaving 17 bases between them. The CDR3 consists of 15 residues. Germline V gene sequence: CDR1 KGHDR, CDR2 SFDVKD. The CDR3 DNA reads TGTGCCACCAGTGATCCACCCGGTGGGGCGGCTGAGCAGTTCTTC. Translation gives CATSDPPGGAAEQFF.

The genes are TRBV6-2 or TRBV6-3 and TRBJ1-3; TRBD1 agrees at 7 bases. CDR3 length: 15 residues. Trimming at V came to 5 bases and at J to 4 bases, leaving 8 bases not matched to a gene. Germline-derived CDR1 and CDR2 are MNHEY and SVGEGT. In DNA form, the CDR3 reads TGTGCCAGCAGTCCCCGGGACAGAAGAGGAAACACCATATATTTT. The encoded protein is CASSPRDRRGNTIYF.

The rearrangement uses TRBV19 and TRBJ2-1; 8 nucleotides agree with TRBD2. The germline CDR1 and CDR2 sequences are LNHDA and SQIVND (reference sequence). With V trimmed by 5 bases and J by 5 bases, 11 bases remained unmatched. This CDR3 is 16 amino acids long. Written as DNA, the CDR3 is TGTGCCAGTAGTTCCCGGGGGCGGGAGGACAACAATGAGCAGTTCTTC. Amino acid sequence: CASSSRGREDNNEQFF. Supplemented by reference TRBV19 and TRBJ2-1, the full variable domain reads DGGITQSPKYLFRKEGQNVTLSCEQNLNHDAMYWYRQDPGQGLRLIYYSQIVNDFQKGDIAEGYSVSREKKESFPLTVTSAQKNPTAFYLCASSSRGREDNNEQFFGPGTRLTVL.

V and J are TRBV12-5 and TRBJ2-2; D might be TRBD2 (5 bases). CDR1 is LGHNT, CDR2 FRNRAP, per germline. The length of the CDR3 is 14 residues. Trimming cost V 1 base and J 3 bases, with 6 bases left between them. CDR3 nucleotides: TGTGCTAGTGGTTTGGGTAGCGACACCGGGGAGCTGTTTTTT. Its translation is CASGLGSDTGELFF.

The gene calls are TRBV18 and TRBJ1-4, with 10 nucleotides matching TRBD1. Germline V gene lookup returns CDR1 KGHSH and CDR2 LQKENI. The CDR3 loop spans 19 amino acids. The V and J ends lost 3 bases and 0 bases, in that order; junction bases with no gene match: 10. In DNA, the CDR3 is TGTGCCAGCTCACCCCGGACAGGGGGAGATTACTCAACTAATGAAAAACTGTTTTTT. This sequence encodes CASSPRTGGDYSTNEKLFF. The full variable domain, completed using reference TRBV18 and TRBJ1-4, is NAGVMQNPRHLVRRRGQEARLRCSPMKGHSHVYWYRQLPEEGLKFMVYLQKENIIDESGMPKERFSAEFPKEGPSILRIQQVVRGDSAAYFCASSPRTGGDYSTNEKLFFGSGTQLSVL.

The J gene is TRBJ2-3, the V gene TRBV6-2 or TRBV6-3; 9 bases are a match to TRBD2. The length of the CDR3 is 15 residues. The trim removed 2 bases at V and 5 bases at J, leaving 5 bases unmatched. Germline CDR1 reads MNHEY; CDR2 reads SVGEGT. The CDR3 region is CASSYGAGGLDTQYF. The CDR3 coding sequence is TGTGCCAGCAGTTACGGAGCGGGAGGCCTAGATACGCAGTATTTT.

This clone appeared once. The rearrangement links TRBV3-1 (or the pseudogene TRBV3-2) to TRBJ1-5, with a weak D call TRBD1 (6 bases). From germline, CDR1 is LGHDT and CDR2 YNNKEL (reference sequence). The CDR3 loop spans 19 amino acids. Trimming removed 4 bases from V and 2 bases from J, with 24 bases in between. CDR3 coding DNA: TGTGCCAGCAGCCGTATAAAAGGGGGTAGGAGATGGGGCAATCAGCCCCAGCATTTT. Its protein is CASSRIKGGRRWGNQPQHF.

V and J are TRBV21-1 and TRBJ1-1. TRBV21-1 is a pseudogene locus. The length of the CDR3 is 11 residues. The DNA for the CDR3 is TGTGCCAGCAGCCCGGGGAAAAGAGCTTTCTTT. Translated, it gives CASSPGKRAFF.

This chain connects TRBV11-2 to TRBJ2-7, with TRBD2 matching 9 bases. The CDR3 runs 15 residues. J was trimmed by 6 bases and V by 5 bases; bases with no gene match: 11. Germline lookup yields CDR1 SGHAT and CDR2 FQNNGV. In DNA, the CDR3 is TGTGCCAGCAGCATAAACGCGGGAGGGCGTTCCGAGCAGTACTTC. Translated: CASSINAGGRSEQYF.

This clone was seen just once. The chain is built from TRBV28 and TRBJ2-7, with 7 bases matching TRBD1. J was trimmed by 0 bases and V by 7 bases; bases with no gene match: 3. Germline V gene lookup returns CDR1 MDHEN and CDR2 SYDVKM. The CDR3 is made up of 13 amino acids. This CDR3 is CASTRDSSYEQYF. The CDR3 bases are TGTGCCAGCACCCGGGACAGCTCCTACGAGCAGTACTTC. Full variable domain (outside the CDR3, taken from reference TRBV28 and TRBJ2-7): DVKVTQSSRYLVKRTGEKVFLECVQDMDHENMFWYRQDPGLGLRLIYFSYDVKMKEKGDIPEGYSVSREKKERFSLILESASTNQTSMYLCASTRDSSYEQYFGPGTRLTVT.